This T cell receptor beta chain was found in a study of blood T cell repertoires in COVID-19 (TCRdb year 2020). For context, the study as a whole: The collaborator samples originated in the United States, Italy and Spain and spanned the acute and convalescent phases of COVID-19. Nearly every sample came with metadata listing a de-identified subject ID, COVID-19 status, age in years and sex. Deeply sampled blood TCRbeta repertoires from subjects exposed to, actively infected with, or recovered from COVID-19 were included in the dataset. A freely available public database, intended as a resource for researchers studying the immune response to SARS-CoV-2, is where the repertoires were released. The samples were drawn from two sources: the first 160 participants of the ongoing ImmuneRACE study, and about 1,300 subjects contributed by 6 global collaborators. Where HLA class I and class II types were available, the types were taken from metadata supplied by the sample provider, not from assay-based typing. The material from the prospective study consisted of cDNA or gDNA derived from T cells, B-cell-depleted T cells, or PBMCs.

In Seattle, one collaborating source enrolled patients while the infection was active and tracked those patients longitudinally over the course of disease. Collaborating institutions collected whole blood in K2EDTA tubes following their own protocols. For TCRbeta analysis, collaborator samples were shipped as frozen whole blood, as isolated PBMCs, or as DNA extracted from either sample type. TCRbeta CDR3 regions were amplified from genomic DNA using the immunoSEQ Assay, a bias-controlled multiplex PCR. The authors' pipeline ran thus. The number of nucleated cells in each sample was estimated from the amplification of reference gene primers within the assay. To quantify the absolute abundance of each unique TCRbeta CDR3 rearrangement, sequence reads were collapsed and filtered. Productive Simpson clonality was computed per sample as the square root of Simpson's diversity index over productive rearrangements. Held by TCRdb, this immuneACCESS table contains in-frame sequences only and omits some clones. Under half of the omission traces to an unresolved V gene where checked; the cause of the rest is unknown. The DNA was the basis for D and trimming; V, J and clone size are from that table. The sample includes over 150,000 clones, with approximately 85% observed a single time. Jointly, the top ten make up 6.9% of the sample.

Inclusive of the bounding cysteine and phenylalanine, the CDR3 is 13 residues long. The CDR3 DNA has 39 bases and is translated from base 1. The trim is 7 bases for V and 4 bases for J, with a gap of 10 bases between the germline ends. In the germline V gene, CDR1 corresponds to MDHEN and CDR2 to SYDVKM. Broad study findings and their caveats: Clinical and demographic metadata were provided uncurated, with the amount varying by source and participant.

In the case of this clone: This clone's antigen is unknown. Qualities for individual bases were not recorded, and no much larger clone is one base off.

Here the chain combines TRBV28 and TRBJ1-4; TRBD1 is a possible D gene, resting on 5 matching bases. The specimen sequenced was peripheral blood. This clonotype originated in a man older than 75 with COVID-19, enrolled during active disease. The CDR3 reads CASTSGGNEKLFF. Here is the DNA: TGTGCCAGCACCAGCGGGGGTAATGAAAAACTGTTTTTT.